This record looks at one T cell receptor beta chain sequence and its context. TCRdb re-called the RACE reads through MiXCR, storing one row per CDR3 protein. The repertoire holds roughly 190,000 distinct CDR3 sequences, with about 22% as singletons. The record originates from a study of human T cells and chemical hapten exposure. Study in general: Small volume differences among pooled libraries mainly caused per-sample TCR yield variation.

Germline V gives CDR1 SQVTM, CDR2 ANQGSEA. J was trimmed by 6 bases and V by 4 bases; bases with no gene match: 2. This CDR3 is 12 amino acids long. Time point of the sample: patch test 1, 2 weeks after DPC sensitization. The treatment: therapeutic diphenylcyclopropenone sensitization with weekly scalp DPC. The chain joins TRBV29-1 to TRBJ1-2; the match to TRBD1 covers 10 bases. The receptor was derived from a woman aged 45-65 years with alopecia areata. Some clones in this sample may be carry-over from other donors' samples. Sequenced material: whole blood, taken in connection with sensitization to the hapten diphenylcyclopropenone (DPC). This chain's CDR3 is CSVGTGGDGYTF. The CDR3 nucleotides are TGCAGCGTTGGGACAGGGGGGGATGGCTACACCTTC.